This T cell receptor (beta chain) was profiled in a study of blood T cells in healthy people across ages. General study results and limits: The percentage of naive T cells correlated strongly with TCR beta diversity. Shifts in expanded clonotypes may have been confounded by donor CMV status, which was unknown.

It was with a sample-barcoded 5' primer and a J-beta primer mix that a second PCR of roughly 6 to 12 cycles was run. TCRdb processed the 5' RACE reads anew with MiXCR; each CDR3 protein has one entry. The sample gives some 750,000 distinct CDR3 sequences, over 20% of which show up once; about 22% is in the top ten. All donors came from Russia, were Caucasian and healthy, and spanned ages roughly 6 to 95. Researchers report isolating at least 6 million PBMCs per sample. This clonotype was seen more than once but under ten times. The antigen is undetermined. CDR1 SGHVS and CDR2 FQNEAQ come from the germline V gene. The CDR3 runs to 19 residues. V trimming: 3 bases; J trimming: 0 bases; junction bases outside the gene matches: 10.

The chain is built from TRBV7-8 and TRBJ2-1; 11 nucleotides agree with TRBD2. The source is a man between 65 and 80 years old in good health. Sequenced input: blood. The CDR3 DNA follows: TGTGCCAGCAGCTTGATTCCTAGCGGGAGGAGGAGCTCCTACAATGAGCAGTTCTTC. Encoded protein: CASSLIPSGRRSSYNEQFF.